What follows are 19 T cell receptor beta chains derived from one specimen sequenced in a study of blood T cell repertoires in COVID-19. TCRdb's table, derived via immunoSEQ multiplex PCR, lists solely in-frame clones and lacks some. The table lists approximately 90,000 clones, about nine tenths of them singletons, with 1.7% in the top ten. Sequencing was carried out using peripheral blood. These receptors all stem from a man aged 55 to 70 with acute or convalescent COVID-19.

This clone was detected once. The chain employs TRBV18 and TRBJ1-4; 7 bases are shared with TRBD1. CDR3 size: 16 residues. Germline V gene lookup returns CDR1 KGHSH and CDR2 LQKENI. The V segment lost 0 bases and the J segment 6 bases; nucleotides outside the gene matches: 7. DNA for the CDR3: TGTGCCAGCTCACCACCTACTAGGGGGCGCGATGAAAAACTGTTTTTT. Translating gives CASSPPTRGRDEKLFF.

The chain couples TRBV19 to TRBJ1-5, with 7 nucleotides matching TRBD1. Germline V gene data show CDR1 as LNHDA and CDR2 as SQIVND (reference sequence). V shed 1 base and J 4 bases; nucleotides not matched to a gene: 4. The CDR3 runs 15 residues. This chain's CDR3 is CASSIAPGQNQPQHF. CDR3 bases: TGTGCCAGTAGTATAGCCCCGGGACAGAATCAGCCCCAGCATTTT.

This CDR3 reads CASSIHRPASSSPLHF. Written as DNA, the CDR3 is TGTGCCAGCAGTATTCACCGTCCCGCGTCAAGTTCACCCCTCCACTTT. The rearrangement uses TRBV27 and TRBJ1-6; D ambiguous. The CDR3 extends over 16 amino acids. In germline, CDR1 is MNHEY, CDR2 SMNVEV (reference sequence). The V and J ends lost 5 bases and 9 bases respectively, with 20 bases between them.

V gene TRBV18 combines with J gene TRBJ1-4; D is uncertain. CDR1 and CDR2 (germline): KGHSH, LQKENI. The V end was cut by 3 bases, the J end by 7 bases, with 12 bases between. The CDR3 has 14 residues. Written as DNA, the CDR3 is TGTGCCAGCTCACCCGGGTCGCCGGGTGAAAAACTGTTTTTT. This codes for CASSPGSPGEKLFF.

With respect to this clone: A read error may produce the germline difference seen at one junction end. The chain has TRBV30 and TRBJ1-3; D perhaps matches TRBD1 (6 bases). Per germline, CDR1 GTSNPN and CDR2 SVGIG (reference sequence). The CDR3 has 14 residues. The CDR3 here is CAGRVQGSGNTIYF. The CDR3 nucleotides are TGTGCCGGGAGGGTACAGGGCTCTGGAAACACCATATATTTT.

Written as DNA, the CDR3 is TGCGCCAGCAGCCCTCAGGGGACCGGGGAGCTGTTTTTT. As protein: CASSPQGTGELFF. The chain carries TRBV5-1 and TRBJ2-2; D possibly corresponds to TRBD1 (6 bases). Germline V gives CDR1 SGHRS, CDR2 YFSETQ. This CDR3 contains 13 residues. V lost 4 bases and J 5 bases, leaving 9 bases between the germline ends. Full variable domain (rest looked up from reference TRBV5-1 and TRBJ2-2): KAGVTQTPRYLIKTRGQQVTLSCSPISGHRSVSWYQQTPGQGLQFLFEYFSETQRNKGNFPGRFSGRQFSNSRSEMNVSTLELGDSALYLCASSPQGTGELFFGEGSRLTVL.

The CDR3 sequence is CATLPAQGRNSPLHF. The CDR3, as DNA: TGTGCCACCCTCCCCGCGCAGGGTCGTAATTCACCCCTCCACTTT. V gene TRBV6-5 combines with J gene TRBJ1-6, with D possibly being TRBD1 (5 bases). CDR3 length: 15 amino acids. From germline, CDR1 is MNHEY and CDR2 SVGAGI. V lost 10 bases and J lost 6, with 19 bases in between.

The chain links TRBV5-1 to TRBJ1-6; 9 positions match TRBD1. Germline-derived CDR1 and CDR2 are SGHRS and YFSETQ. The V gene end was trimmed by 2 bases and the J gene end by 4 bases; junction bases not matched to a gene: 4. The CDR3 length is 16 residues. CDR3 protein: CASSFGTGSYNSPLHF. In nucleotides, the CDR3 is TGCGCCAGCAGCTTTGGGACAGGGAGTTATAATTCACCCCTCCACTTT.

The chain joins TRBV27 to TRBJ2-6; D uncertain. This CDR3 region has 13 residues. Trimming took 3 bases from V and 4 from J, leaving 4 bases between them. Germline loops: CDR1 MNHEY, CDR2 SMNVEV (reference sequence). CDR3 region: CASSFSGANVLTF. In nucleotides, the CDR3 is TGTGCCAGCAGTTTCTCCGGGGCCAACGTCCTGACTTTC.

The chain couples TRBV6-5 to TRBJ1-5; a possible D gene is TRBD1 (5 bases). CDR3 length: 15 amino acids. Trimming shortened V by 6 bases and J by 0 bases, and 12 bases separated the two germline ends. The V gene's germline CDR1 is MNHEY and CDR2 SVGAGI. The DNA for the CDR3 is TGTGCCAGCAGGAAGGGGTGGGATAGCAATCAGCCCCAGCATTTT. Its translation is CASRKGWDSNQPQHF.

As regards this clone: The junction departs from germline at one end; a sequencing error may be responsible. The chain carries TRBV7-8 and TRBJ1-2, with TRBD1 identical over 7 bases. Germline CDR1 is SGHVS and CDR2 is FQNEAQ. This CDR3 has 16 amino acids. CDR3 nucleotide sequence: TGTGCCCGCAGCTTAGGGGGCGGGGGGACCTACTATGGCTACACCTTC. Translation: CARSLGGGGTYYGYTF. Combining the CDR3 with reference TRBV7-8 and TRBJ1-2 gives the whole variable domain GAGVSQSPRYKVAKRGQDVALRCDPISGHVSLFWYQQALGQGPEFLTYFQNEAQLDKSGLPSDRFFAERPEGSVSTLKIQRTQQEDSAVYLCARSLGGGGTYYGYTFGSGTRLTVV.

This clone was recorded at least ten times. The rearrangement uses TRBV18 and TRBJ2-2, with unresolved D. V was shortened by 6 bases and J by 3 bases, with 2 bases between the two germline ends. The germline gives CDR1 KGHSH, CDR2 LQKENI. The length of the CDR3 is 11 residues. The CDR3 reads CASSDTGELFF. CDR3 nucleotide sequence: TGTGCCAGCTCCGACACCGGGGAGCTGTTTTTT.

The CDR3 loop is CASSQWTGSNYGYTF. DNA of the CDR3: TGCGCCAGCAGCCAATGGACAGGGAGTAACTATGGCTACACCTTC. This rearrangement joins TRBV4-1 to TRBJ1-2; 8 bases agree with TRBD1. With V trimmed by 2 bases and J by 1 base, 3 bases remained unmatched. The CDR3 sequence is 15 residues long. Looked up from germline, CDR1 is MGHRA and CDR2 is YSYEKL.

The chain recombines TRBV7-2 with TRBJ1-3; tentatively, D is TRBD1 (5 bases). Germline V gives CDR1 SGHTA, CDR2 FQGNSA. Trimming removed 5 bases at V and 6 bases at J, with 8 bases between. The CDR3 loop spans 12 amino acids. CDR3 region: CASSPGQNTIYF. The CDR3 DNA reads TGTGCCAGCAGCCCTGGACAAAACACCATATATTTT.

The chain couples TRBV19 to TRBJ2-1, with 11 positions matching TRBD2. The V and J ends lost 0 bases and 7 bases, in that order; junction bases with no gene match: 17. The CDR3 is made up of 20 amino acids. Germline CDR1 and CDR2: LNHDA and SQIVND (reference sequence). CDR3 DNA: TGTGCCAGTAGTATAGATGGCTGGGCATCACTAGCGGGGGACCAGAATGAGCAGTTCTTC. Translating gives CASSIDGWASLAGDQNEQFF. Filled out from reference TRBV19 and TRBJ2-1, the complete variable domain reads DGGITQSPKYLFRKEGQNVTLSCEQNLNHDAMYWYRQDPGQGLRLIYYSQIVNDFQKGDIAEGYSVSREKKESFPLTVTSAQKNPTAFYLCASSIDGWASLAGDQNEQFFGPGTRLTVL.

The chain combines TRBV5-1 with TRBJ1-2; unclear D gene. Germline CDR1 SGHRS, CDR2 YFSETQ. CDR3 length equals 13 residues. V was clipped by 4 bases and J by 10 bases, with 17 bases between them. The CDR3 DNA reads as TGCGCCAGCAGCCCGACTGCCCCCAGCCTCTACACCTTC. The encoded protein is CASSPTAPSLYTF.

Remarks on this clone: Distinct nucleotide sequences in the sample also encode this CDR3. The V gene is TRBV7-2, the J gene TRBJ1-2, with D tentatively TRBD1 (6 bases). The CDR3 runs 13 residues. In germline, CDR1 is SGHTA, CDR2 FQGNSA. Deletions cut 2 bases from V and 4 bases from J, with 8 bases between. This chain's CDR3 is CASSLQGPYGYTF. In nucleotides, the CDR3 is TGTGCCAGCAGCTTACAGGGGCCCTATGGCTACACCTTC.

This clone was observed a few times. The chain combines TRBV15 with TRBJ2-1; D unclear. V gave up 1 base and J gave up 5 bases, with 15 bases separating them. The CDR3 totals 16 residues. Germline values: CDR1 LNHNV, CDR2 YYDKDF (reference sequence). CDR3 in amino acids: CATSRVDAGLDNEQFF. DNA of the CDR3: TGTGCCACCAGCAGAGTTGATGCAGGTCTCGACAATGAGCAGTTCTTC.

This chain connects TRBV6-4 to TRBJ2-1, with 9 bases matching TRBD2. Germline V CDR1 and CDR2: MRHNA, SNTAGT. Trimming cost V 2 bases and J 6 bases; bases outside gene matches: 5. This CDR3 contains 15 residues. The CDR3 spells CASSDQRGALNEQFF. CDR3 DNA sequence: TGTGCCAGCAGTGACCAGCGGGGGGCCCTCAATGAGCAGTTCTTC.